The 20 T cell receptor beta chains below all came from one sample that was sequenced in a study of Graves' ophthalmopathy and Graves' hyperthyroidism. RNA transcripts yielded amplified TCR beta CDR3 regions. The library came from an HTBI-primed first-round RT-PCR and a second-round multiplex PCR. TCRdb passed the multiplex PCR reads through MiXCR, listing each CDR3 protein once. The table has roughly 500,000 distinct CDR3 sequences, 13% to 15% seen once. The specimen was blood. The receptors derive from a woman aged 30 to 39 with Graves' ophthalmopathy.

This clonotype was recorded many times. This chain joins TRBV19 and TRBJ1-1; the D is unclear. This CDR3 region has 13 residues. Per germline, CDR1 LNHDA and CDR2 SQIVND (reference sequence). V lost 6 bases to trimming and J lost 1 base, with 9 bases between them. CDR3 amino acids: CASRPNRNTEAFF. The DNA of the CDR3 is TGTGCCAGTAGACCGAATCGGAACACTGAAGCTTTCTTT.

This clonotype has a count of ten or more. The chain has TRBV2 and TRBJ1-1, with a possible D match to TRBD1 (5 bases). The CDR3 extends over 12 amino acids. Trimming removed 3 bases from V and 5 bases from J, with 7 bases in between. Germline V gene data show CDR1 as SNHLY and CDR2 as FYNNEI. Here the CDR3 DNA reads TGTGCCAGCAGTGACAGGGAGACTGAAGCTTTCTTT. It specifies CASSDRETEAFF.

The CDR3 bases are TGTGCCATCAGGGGAGGGGGCCGCAATCAGCCCCAGCATTTT. As protein: CAIRGGGRNQPQHF. The chain couples TRBV10-3 to TRBJ1-5, with 7 bases lining up with TRBD1. With V trimmed by 6 bases and J by 2 bases, 4 bases remained unmatched. Looked up from germline, CDR1 is ENHRY and CDR2 is SYGVKD. The CDR3 spans 14 residues.

This clonotype was seen at least ten times. This chain connects TRBV28 to TRBJ1-6, with D possibly TRBD1 on 6 matching bases. The CDR3 is 17 residues long. Trimming took 4 bases from V and 0 from J, leaving 13 bases between them. CDR1 and CDR2 from the germline V gene are MDHEN and SYDVKM. The CDR3 reads CASSSPQGGSYNSPLHF. The CDR3, as DNA: TGTGCCAGCAGTTCGCCACAGGGAGGCTCCTATAATTCACCCCTCCACTTT. The whole variable domain, remainder taken from reference TRBV28 and TRBJ1-6, is DVKVTQSSRYLVKRTGEKVFLECVQDMDHENMFWYRQDPGLGLRLIYFSYDVKMKEKGDIPEGYSVSREKKERFSLILESASTNQTSMYLCASSSPQGGSYNSPLHFGNGTRLTVT.

This clonotype was found a few times. The rearrangement links TRBV7-8 to TRBJ2-1; 9 bases match TRBD1. The CDR3 totals 15 residues. In germline, CDR1 is SGHVS, CDR2 FQNEAQ. V gave up 3 bases and J gave up 1 base; unmatched junction bases: 1. The CDR3 protein is CASSFGTGSYNEQFF. The CDR3 DNA sequence: TGTGCCAGCAGCTTTGGGACAGGGTCCTACAATGAGCAGTTCTTC.

This clonotype was picked up many times. The chain joins TRBV11-1 to TRBJ2-7, with 7 bases lining up with TRBD2. V was pared by 5 bases and J by 3 bases, with 10 bases of the junction left unmatched. Germline CDR1 reads SGHAT; CDR2 reads FQDESV (reference sequence). The length of the CDR3 is 15 residues. The CDR3 here is CASSRVAGDDYEQYF. CDR3 nucleotide sequence: TGTGCCAGCAGCCGCGTCGCGGGGGACGACTACGAGCAGTACTTC.

This clonotype has at least ten counts. V gene TRBV6-5 combines with J gene TRBJ1-2; D is unclear. The V gene lost 2 bases and the J gene lost 4 bases, with 17 bases spanning the gap. CDR1 and CDR2 from the germline V gene are MNHEY and SVGAGI. This CDR3 contains 16 residues. CDR3 amino acids: CASSYDEPVGIYGYTF. DNA of the CDR3: TGTGCCAGCAGTTACGACGAGCCAGTAGGCATCTATGGCTACACCTTC.

This clonotype has just a few counts. The rearrangement links TRBV6-5 to TRBJ1-2; 8 nucleotides align to TRBD1. With 2 bases clipped from V and 7 bases from J, the junction kept 12 bases outside the gene matches. The CDR3 extends over 16 amino acids. CDR1 and CDR2 from the germline V gene are MNHEY and SVGAGI. The CDR3 spells CASSYHLRDRLGGYTF. In DNA, the CDR3 is TGTGCCAGCAGTTACCATCTCCGGGACAGGCTAGGTGGCTACACCTTC.

This clonotype was detected many times. The chain employs TRBV20-1 and TRBJ2-7; D perhaps matches TRBD1 (6 bases). Trimming cost V 6 bases and J 3 bases, with 15 bases left between them. The CDR3 extends over 13 amino acids. Germline V lookup: CDR1 DFQATT, CDR2 SNEGSKA (reference sequence). The CDR3 sequence is CSASSGVDYEQYF. The DNA of the CDR3 is TGCAGTGCGAGTTCAGGGGTGGACTACGAGCAGTACTTC.

This clonotype showed up just once. This rearrangement joins TRBV14 to TRBJ1-6; unclear D gene. Trimming removed 0 bases from V and 5 bases from J, with 11 bases in between. This CDR3 contains 16 residues. CDR1 SGHDN and CDR2 FVKESK come from the germline V gene. The CDR3 sequence: CASSQDWADNNSPLHF. CDR3 nucleotides: TGTGCCAGCAGCCAAGATTGGGCGGATAATAATTCACCCCTCCACTTT.

This clonotype was recorded many times. The chain employs TRBV6-2 or TRBV6-3 and TRBJ1-3, with a weak D call TRBD1 (6 bases). The CDR3 totals 14 residues. V was pared by 4 bases and J by 0 bases, with 7 bases between. The germline gives CDR1 MNHEY, CDR2 SVGEGT. This CDR3 is CASSWDNSGNTIYF. DNA for the CDR3: TGTGCCAGCAGTTGGGACAACTCTGGAAACACCATATATTTT.

This clonotype appeared many times. V gene TRBV2 combines with J gene TRBJ2-2; maybe TRBD2 (5 bases). Germline CDR1 and CDR2: SNHLY and FYNNEI. V was shortened by 1 base and J by 5 bases, with 8 bases between the two germline ends. The CDR3 runs to 14 residues. CDR3 in DNA: TGTGCCAGCAGTGAAGGCAGGACTACCGGGGAGCTGTTTTTT. This sequence encodes CASSEGRTTGELFF.

Only a few counts were recorded for this clonotype. The chain carries TRBV19 and TRBJ2-6; TRBD1 matches at 9 bases. Germline V gives CDR1 LNHDA, CDR2 SQIVND (reference sequence). CDR3 length equals 16 residues. The V and J ends lost 3 bases and 4 bases, in that order; junction bases with no gene match: 4. This CDR3 is CASSIGTGSGANVLTF. The CDR3 bases are TGTGCCAGTAGTATCGGGACAGGGTCCGGGGCCAACGTCCTGACTTTC. The entire variable domain, with the rest obtained from reference TRBV19 and TRBJ2-6, is as follows: DGGITQSPKYLFRKEGQNVTLSCEQNLNHDAMYWYRQDPGQGLRLIYYSQIVNDFQKGDIAEGYSVSREKKESFPLTVTSAQKNPTAFYLCASSIGTGSGANVLTFGAGSRLTVL.

This chain joins TRBV11-2 and TRBJ1-1; weak D call: TRBD1 (6 bases). The length of the CDR3 is 15 residues. The ends were cut back, 0 bases at V and 2 bases at J, with 10 bases in the middle. Germline V gene lookup returns CDR1 SGHAT and CDR2 FQNNGV. The CDR3 DNA reads as TGTGCCAGCAGCTTAGAGAGGACAGTCAACACTGAAGCTTTCTTT. This translates into CASSLERTVNTEAFF. Full variable domain (missing parts from reference TRBV11-2 and TRBJ1-1): EAGVAQSPRYKIIEKRQSVAFWCNPISGHATLYWYQQILGQGPKLLIQFQNNGVVDDSQLPKDRFSAERLKGVDSTLKIQPAKLEDSAVYLCASSLERTVNTEAFFGQGTRLTVV.

This clonotype was seen ten or more times. The chain couples TRBV19 to TRBJ1-2, with TRBD1 identical over 7 bases. The germline CDR1 and CDR2 sequences are LNHDA and SQIVND (reference sequence). CDR3 length: 14 residues. V gave up 4 bases and J gave up 4 bases; unmatched junction bases: 6. CDR3 sequence: CASSKDRLSYGYTF. The CDR3, as DNA: TGTGCCAGTAGTAAGGACAGGTTGAGCTATGGCTACACCTTC. The variable domain in full, completed from reference TRBV19 and TRBJ1-2, reads DGGITQSPKYLFRKEGQNVTLSCEQNLNHDAMYWYRQDPGQGLRLIYYSQIVNDFQKGDIAEGYSVSREKKESFPLTVTSAQKNPTAFYLCASSKDRLSYGYTFGSGTRLTVV.

This clonotype has ten or more counts. V and J are TRBV6-1 and TRBJ2-5, with TRBD1 identical over 8 bases. CDR3 length equals 15 residues. Unmatched junction bases numbered 6, after V lost 0 bases and J lost 6 bases. The germline V gene encodes CDR1 MNHNS and CDR2 SASEGT. The CDR3 DNA reads TGTGCCAGCAGTGAAGCGGACAGGGTCGGAAAGACCCAGTACTTC. Its translation is CASSEADRVGKTQYF.

The table lists this clonotype with many counts. The rearrangement uses TRBV15 and TRBJ2-5; D could derive from TRBD1 or TRBD2 (6 bases each). The CDR3 runs to 15 residues. The V end lost 8 bases, the J end lost 2 bases, and 18 bases lay between the germline ends. Germline CDR1 and CDR2: LNHNV and YYDKDF (reference sequence). The CDR3 is CATQRGETIQETQYF. In DNA, the CDR3 is TGTGCCACCCAGAGGGGGGAGACGATTCAAGAGACCCAGTACTTC.

This clonotype was recorded many times. This chain connects TRBV12-3 or TRBV12-4 to TRBJ1-5; TRBD1 matches at 7 bases. This CDR3 comprises 13 residues. V trimming: 6 bases; J trimming: 5 bases; junction bases outside the gene matches: 4. The CDR3 sequence: CASSRDRDQPQHF. The CDR3 region has the DNA TGTGCCAGCAGCCGAGACAGGGATCAGCCCCAGCATTTT.

The chain carries TRBV2 and TRBJ2-3, with D perhaps TRBD1 (5 bases). Germline lookup yields CDR1 SNHLY and CDR2 FYNNEI. This CDR3 is built from 13 residues. The ends were cut back, 5 bases at V and 6 bases at J, with 12 bases in the middle. CDR3 protein: CASSRENRDTQYF. The CDR3 DNA follows: TGTGCCAGCAGTCGAGAGAACAGGGATACGCAGTATTTT. Full variable domain (remainder filled in from reference TRBV2 and TRBJ2-3): EPEVTQTPSHQVTQMGQEVILRCVPISNHLYFYWYRQILGQKVEFLVSFYNNEISEKSEIFDDQFSVERPDGSNFTLKIRSTKLEDSAMYFCASSRENRDTQYFGPGTRLTVL.

The J gene is TRBJ2-7, the V gene TRBV6-1, with D possibly being TRBD2 (6 bases). Trimming removed 6 bases at V and 5 bases at J, with 23 bases between. CDR1 is MNHNS, CDR2 SASEGT, per germline. This CDR3 has 16 amino acids. CDR3 amino acids: CASRVGAGRQYHEQYF. In nucleotides, the CDR3 is TGTGCCAGCAGGGTCGGGGCGGGACGTCAATACCACGAGCAGTACTTC.